This is a list of T cell receptor beta chains from one sample in a study of identifying expanded T cells in peripheral blood. Sequenced by immunoSEQ multiplex PCR; TCRdb stores in-frame clones only, minus some. The sample yields tens of thousands of clones, 65% to 85% seen once. The sample taken for sequencing was blood. These receptors were collected from a person between 18 and 69 years old in good health. CDR3s include the opening cysteine and the closing phenylalanine or tryptophan.

J gene: TRBJ2-7
CDR3 length: 16
V gene: TRBV11-2
CDR3 protein: CASSSGLAGESYEQYF

J gene: TRBJ1-5
CDR3 length: 14
V gene: TRBV7-2
CDR3 protein: CASSLGDRGRPQHF

J gene: TRBJ2-1
CDR3 length: 14
V gene: TRBV9
CDR3 protein: CASSVGDYYNEQFF

J gene: TRBJ2-2
CDR3 length: 16
V gene: TRBV27
CDR3 protein: CASSLKWTANTGELFF

J gene: TRBJ2-1
CDR3 length: 13
V gene: TRBV13
CDR3 protein: CASSFGTSGEQFF

J gene: TRBJ2-1
CDR3 length: 16
V gene: TRBV14
CDR3 protein: CASSQFTGPAYNEQFF

J gene: TRBJ2-7
CDR3 length: 16
V gene: TRBV5-4
CDR3 protein: CASSLGLAGTGYEQYF

J gene: TRBJ2-1
CDR3 length: 14
V gene: TRBV9
CDR3 protein: CASSGTSGTNEQFF

J gene: TRBJ2-7
CDR3 length: 15
V gene: TRBV7-2
CDR3 protein: CASSWGASGSAEQYF

J gene: TRBJ2-7
CDR3 length: 14
V gene: TRBV6-4
CDR3 protein: CASSQRQGSYEQYF

J gene: TRBJ2-1
CDR3 length: 14
V gene: TRBV18
CDR3 protein: CASSQSRDPHEQFF

J gene: TRBJ1-3
CDR3 length: 15
V gene: TRBV2
CDR3 protein: CASSEDAQVVDTIYF

J gene: TRBJ2-1
CDR3 length: 15
V gene: TRBV7-2
CDR3 protein: CASSPLQGPLSEQFF

J gene: TRBJ1-2
CDR3 length: 14
V gene: TRBV4-1
CDR3 protein: CASSQGRDIYGYTF

J gene: TRBJ1-4
CDR3 length: 12
V gene: TRBV7-9
CDR3 protein: CASSPTWEELFF

J gene: TRBJ2-3
CDR3 length: 15
V gene: TRBV5-4
CDR3 protein: CASSFGSGETDTQYF

J gene: TRBJ2-1
CDR3 length: 16
V gene: TRBV4-1
CDR3 protein: CASSHLGRARYNEQFF

J gene: TRBJ2-6
CDR3 length: 16
V gene: TRBV18
CDR3 protein: CASSPGRISGANVLTF

J gene: TRBJ1-5
CDR3 length: 15
V gene: TRBV4-3
CDR3 protein: CASSQDTSGRQPQHF

J gene: TRBJ1-2
CDR3 length: 14
V gene: TRBV27
CDR3 protein: CASSLKLFAHEATF

J gene: TRBJ1-1
CDR3 length: 14
V gene: TRBV7-2
CDR3 protein: CASSPELNRAEAFF

J gene: TRBJ1-1
CDR3 length: 14
V gene: TRBV28
CDR3 protein: CASRQGGVNTEAFF

J gene: TRBJ2-5
CDR3 length: 16
V gene: TRBV7-6
CDR3 protein: CASSLVGGQGEETQYF

J gene: TRBJ2-2
CDR3 length: 16
V gene: TRBV5-4
CDR3 protein: CASSEGGNSNTGELFF

J gene: TRBJ2-1
CDR3 length: 13
V gene: TRBV7-8
CDR3 protein: CASSLRSFNEQFF

J gene: TRBJ2-7
CDR3 length: 11
V gene: TRBV30
CDR3 protein: CAWYDRSEQYF

J gene: TRBJ2-7
CDR3 length: 13
V gene: TRBV7-9
CDR3 protein: CASSSDTSYEQYF

J gene: TRBJ2-1
CDR3 length: 13
V gene: TRBV29-1
CDR3 protein: CSAQGSGGNEQFF

J gene: TRBJ1-4
CDR3 length: 16
V gene: TRBV2
CDR3 protein: CASSEATEGEREKLFF

J gene: TRBJ2-7
CDR3 length: 15
V gene: TRBV5-6
CDR3 protein: CASSLVGQGAYEQYF

J gene: TRBJ2-7
CDR3 length: 15
V gene: TRBV28
CDR3 protein: CASSPVTEFLNEQYF

J gene: TRBJ2-7
CDR3 length: 10
V gene: TRBV20-1
CDR3 protein: CSASLYEQYF

J gene: TRBJ1-5
CDR3 length: 15
V gene: TRBV10-3
CDR3 protein: CAISEWTGRNQPQHF

J gene: TRBJ2-5
CDR3 length: 14
V gene: TRBV5-8
CDR3 protein: CASSFRGVQETQYF

J gene: TRBJ2-6
CDR3 length: 15
V gene: TRBV14
CDR3 protein: CASSQGGAGANVLTF

J gene: TRBJ2-3
CDR3 length: 15
V gene: TRBV5-1
CDR3 protein: CASSLEGRGADTQYF

J gene: TRBJ2-6
CDR3 length: 18
V gene: TRBV19
CDR3 protein: CASRNIINRGSGANVLTF

J gene: TRBJ2-7
CDR3 length: 13
V gene: TRBV6-4
CDR3 protein: CASSEGGGQKQYF

J gene: TRBJ2-1
CDR3 length: 14
V gene: TRBV5-1
CDR3 protein: CASTPSGNYNEQFF

J gene: TRBJ2-1
CDR3 length: 15
V gene: TRBV5-1
CDR3 protein: CASSLEPSGINEQFF

J gene: TRBJ1-1
CDR3 length: 14
V gene: TRBV5-1
CDR3 protein: CASSLETEMTEAFF

J gene: TRBJ2-1
CDR3 length: 19
V gene: TRBV5-8
CDR3 protein: CASSIGTSGYISSYNEQFF

J gene: TRBJ2-3
CDR3 length: 13
V gene: TRBV30
CDR3 protein: CAWRRQDTDTQYF

J gene: TRBJ2-5
CDR3 length: 15
V gene: TRBV4-2
CDR3 protein: CASSQDKGAQETQYF

J gene: TRBJ2-1
CDR3 length: 19
V gene: TRBV9
CDR3 protein: CASSVEPYATGMGDNEQFF

J gene: TRBJ1-1
CDR3 length: 15
V gene: TRBV5-1
CDR3 protein: CASSLEGQGNTEAFF

J gene: TRBJ1-1
CDR3 length: 12
V gene: TRBV6-6
CDR3 protein: CASGVQGSEAFF

J gene: TRBJ2-1
CDR3 length: 16
V gene: TRBV9
CDR3 protein: CASSSYSGRTDNEQFF

J gene: TRBJ2-6
CDR3 length: 18
V gene: TRBV12-5
CDR3 protein: CASVPNRALASGANVLTF

J gene: TRBJ2-2
CDR3 length: 14
V gene: TRBV5-1
CDR3 protein: CASSSGTLTGELFF

J gene: TRBJ1-2
CDR3 length: 15
V gene: TRBV6-4
CDR3 protein: CASSPTSDRRHGYTF

J gene: TRBJ2-5
CDR3 length: 15
V gene: TRBV7-9
CDR3 protein: CASSLGLAGVETQYF

J gene: TRBJ2-1
CDR3 length: 19
V gene: TRBV7-9
CDR3 protein: CASSQGTSGWGSSYNEQFF

J gene: TRBJ2-1
CDR3 length: 17
V gene: TRBV18
CDR3 protein: CASSPRGGVLSYNEQFF

J gene: TRBJ2-2
CDR3 length: 14
V gene: TRBV10-3
CDR3 protein: CAIGGLAGTGELFF